This record looks at one T cell receptor beta chain sequence and its context. Its cognate antigen is unknown. The data are from a study of beta chain features in type 1 diabetes. Per germline, CDR1 SGHNT and CDR2 YYREEE (reference sequence). The ends were cut back, 1 base at V and 0 bases at J, with 12 bases in the middle. CDR3 length: 16 residues. Study-wide points: There was a possibility that cDNA sequencing over-represented cells with high TCR expression.

The entirety of the isolated RNA underwent reverse transcription, so expressed TCRB transcripts were sequenced. Profiled with immunoSEQ multiplex PCR; TCRdb holds only in-frame clones, not every one. The sample records some 270,000 clones, 12% to 15% being singletons. The sample comprised naive CD4+ T cells from blood. The rearrangement uses TRBV5-4 and TRBJ2-3; D might be TRBD2 (6 bases). This clonotype was obtained from a woman in her 40s in good health. CDR3 sequence reads: CASSLMRGGSTDTQYF. In DNA, the CDR3 is TGTGCCAGCAGCTTGATGCGGGGTGGGAGCACAGATACGCAGTATTTT.